Below are 16 T cell receptor beta chains sequenced from a single sample in a study of CD8+CD57+ T cells in acquired aplastic anemia (dated by TCRdb to between 2017 and 2018). For sequencing, an Illumina HiSeq 2000 was employed. TCR beta VDJ combination and CDR3 sequence profiling used genomic DNA as the template. TCRdb reprocessed the public reads (quality trimming at Q25 with fastp, clone calling with MiXCR) and kept in-frame beta chains. Here each entry gathers all rows of one CDR3 protein and keeps the most common genes and DNA. The sample includes some 290,000 distinct CDR3 sequences, with approximately 56% observed a single time. 6.5% to 10% of the sample comes from the top ten. The specimen sequenced was sorted CD4+, CD8+, or CD8+CD57+ T cells (not recorded which) from PBMCs. Source of these receptors: a human donor with severe aplastic anemia or a healthy control (not recorded which).

This clonotype was recorded at least ten times. The rearrangement uses TRBV7-3 and TRBJ2-1; D is perhaps TRBD1 (5 bases). The germline CDR1 and CDR2 sequences are SGHTA and FQGTGA. With 3 bases removed from V and 7 bases from J, the gap between germline ends came to 10 bases. This CDR3 has 13 residues. CDR3 in DNA: TGTGCCAGCAGCTTGTTGGGGCTGAATGAGCAGTTCTTC. Its protein is CASSLLGLNEQFF.

There are many counts of this clonotype. This sequence joins TRBV14 and TRBJ2-7; tentatively, D is TRBD2 (6 bases). The CDR3 runs 19 residues. V lost 0 bases to trimming and J lost 0 bases, with 21 bases between them. Germline V gene data show CDR1 as SGHDN and CDR2 as FVKESK. CDR3 in DNA: TGTGCCAGCAGCCAAGAGAGGTGGGCCGGGGGACCCAGCTCCTACGAGCAGTACTTC. Amino acids: CASSQERWAGGPSSYEQYF.

This sequence joins TRBV19 and TRBJ1-3; tentative D call: TRBD1 (5 bases). The germline V gene encodes CDR1 LNHDA and CDR2 SQIVND (reference sequence). The CDR3 is 15 residues long. With 4 bases removed from V and 1 base from J, the gap between germline ends came to 11 bases. The DNA for the CDR3 is TGTGCCAGTAGTAGGAGCGGGGGGTCTGGAAACACCATATATTTT. It specifies CASSRSGGSGNTIYF.

J is TRBJ1-4 and V is TRBV5-1; no reliable D call. The CDR3 is 15 residues long. Between the trimmed V and J ends, which lost 2 bases and 0 bases, there was a span of 8 bases. From germline, CDR1 is SGHRS and CDR2 YFSETQ. Written as DNA, the CDR3 is TGCGCCAGCAGCTTATACAGCGCAACTAATGAAAAACTGTTTTTT. Translation: CASSLYSATNEKLFF.

This clonotype was seen repeatedly, ten times or more. The chain has TRBV4-1 and TRBJ2-3; perhaps D is TRBD1 or TRBD2 (5 bases each). The CDR3 covers 18 residues. Germline values: CDR1 MGHRA, CDR2 YSYEKL. Trimming left V 1 base short and J 4 bases short, with 21 bases between. The CDR3: CASSQVLGTPRGADTQYF. The DNA of the CDR3 is TGCGCCAGCAGCCAAGTCCTCGGGACCCCGAGGGGCGCAGATACGCAGTATTTT.

The rearrangement uses TRBV5-8 and TRBJ1-6; possible D gene TRBD1, 5 bases. V gave up 0 bases and J gave up 0 bases, with 10 bases separating them. Germline V lookup: CDR1 SGHTS, CDR2 YDEGEE. The CDR3 loop spans 17 amino acids. The CDR3 DNA follows: TGTGCCAGCAGCTTGGGCAGGGTCCCCTCCTATAATTCACCCCTCCACTTT. Its translation: CASSLGRVPSYNSPLHF.

In its sample, this clonotype was seen a few times. The chain is built from TRBV7-9 and TRBJ2-5, with D possibly TRBD1 on 6 matching bases. Germline loops: CDR1 SEHNR, CDR2 FQNEAQ (reference sequence). This CDR3 has 14 amino acids. V was shortened by 5 bases and J by 2 bases, with 12 bases between the two germline ends. CDR3 DNA: TGTGCCAGCAGCCCTGGACAGCTACAAGAGACCCAGTACTTC. It specifies CASSPGQLQETQYF.

J is TRBJ2-3 and V is TRBV20-1; tentatively, D is TRBD2 (5 bases). The V end was cut by 7 bases, the J end by 0 bases, with 8 bases between. This CDR3 has 12 amino acids. CDR1 is DFQATT, CDR2 SNEGSKA, per germline (reference sequence). The CDR3 sequence is CSGETSTDTQYF. The CDR3 DNA sequence: TGCAGTGGGGAGACTAGCACAGATACGCAGTATTTT.

Many counts were recorded for this clonotype. The CDR3 loop reads CASSAGGGGSWSEAGEQYF. CDR3 in DNA: TGTGCCAGCAGTGCCGGCGGGGGGGGCTCTTGGAGTGAAGCGGGCGAGCAGTACTTC. This chain links TRBV6-1 with TRBJ2-7, with 9 bases identical to TRBD2. The germline CDR1 and CDR2 sequences are MNHNS and SASEGT. V dropped 4 bases and J dropped 6; count of bases not matched to a gene: 22. The CDR3 spans 19 residues.

The chain combines TRBV9 with TRBJ2-5; TRBD2 aligns across 8 bases. The J call may be faulty, since TRBJ2-7 better matches the DNA end. The length of the CDR3 is 16 residues. From germline, CDR1 is SGDLS and CDR2 YYNGEE. The CDR3 region has the DNA TGTGCCAGCAGCGTAGGTTATCCGGGACTAGGTAACGAGCAGTACTTC. It specifies CASSVGYPGLGNEQYF.

In regard to this clonotype: At one end the junction does not follow the germline gene, possibly because of a read error. DNA for the CDR3: TGTGCCACCAATGATAGGCCCGGGACAGAAGACCAAGAGGCCCAGTACTTC. It translates to CATNDRPGTEDQEAQYF. V usage is TRBV24-1 and J usage is TRBJ2-5; 7 bases line up with TRBD1. This CDR3 spans 17 amino acids. Germline V gene sequence: CDR1 KGHDR, CDR2 SFDVKD.

The V gene is TRBV7-2, the J gene TRBJ1-2; TRBD1 agrees at 11 bases. The trim removed 0 bases at V and 3 bases at J, leaving 0 bases unmatched. This CDR3 has 15 residues. CDR1 and CDR2 from the germline V gene are SGHTA and FQGNSA. The chain's CDR3 is CASSLAGQGDYGYTF. The DNA of the CDR3 is TGTGCCAGCAGCTTAGCGGGACAGGGGGACTATGGCTACACCTTC.

This clonotype occurred a few times. V gene TRBV10-1 combines with J gene TRBJ2-7; D perhaps matches TRBD2 (5 bases). The CDR3 consists of 15 residues. Germline V gene data show CDR1 as WNHNN and CDR2 as SYGVQD (reference sequence). Trimming took off 3 bases at V and 3 bases at J, with 15 bases between the two ends. This chain's CDR3 is CASSDWRNLGYEQYF. Here the CDR3 DNA reads TGCGCCAGCAGTGATTGGAGGAACCTCGGCTACGAGCAGTACTTC.

The chain joins TRBV24-1 to TRBJ2-1, with D tentatively TRBD1 (6 bases). The CDR3 consists of 15 residues. CDR1 is KGHDR, CDR2 SFDVKD, per germline. The V end was cut by 3 bases, the J end by 7 bases, with 15 bases between. CDR3 sequence (DNA): TGTGCCACCAGTGATCGGACAGTTCTGAAAAATGAGCAGTTCTTC. Amino acids: CATSDRTVLKNEQFF.

This clonotype has a handful of counts. This rearrangement joins TRBV7-9 to TRBJ2-5; 8 positions match TRBD2. The CDR3 covers 16 residues. From germline, CDR1 is SEHNR and CDR2 FQNEAQ (reference sequence). Trimming removed 5 bases from V and 2 bases from J; junction bases left unmatched: 10. This chain's CDR3 is CASSPGLTSVQETQYF. CDR3 bases: TGTGCCAGCAGCCCGGGGTTGACTAGCGTACAAGAGACCCAGTACTTC. The variable domain in full, with the rest retrieved from reference TRBV7-9 and TRBJ2-5, is DTGVSQNPRHKITKRGQNVTFRCDPISEHNRLYWYRQTLGQGPEFLTYFQNEAQLEKSRLLSDRFSAERPKGSFSTLEIQRTEQGDSAMYLCASSPGLTSVQETQYFGPGTRLLVL.

This clonotype occurred many times. The chain links TRBV5-1 to TRBJ2-7, with D possibly being TRBD1 (5 bases). Trimming took 3 bases from V and 0 from J, leaving 7 bases between them. CDR1 and CDR2 (germline): SGHRS, YFSETQ. This CDR3 contains 13 residues. CDR3 residues: CASSSDSSYEQYF. For the CDR3, the DNA is TGCGCCAGCAGCTCCGACAGCTCCTACGAGCAGTACTTC.